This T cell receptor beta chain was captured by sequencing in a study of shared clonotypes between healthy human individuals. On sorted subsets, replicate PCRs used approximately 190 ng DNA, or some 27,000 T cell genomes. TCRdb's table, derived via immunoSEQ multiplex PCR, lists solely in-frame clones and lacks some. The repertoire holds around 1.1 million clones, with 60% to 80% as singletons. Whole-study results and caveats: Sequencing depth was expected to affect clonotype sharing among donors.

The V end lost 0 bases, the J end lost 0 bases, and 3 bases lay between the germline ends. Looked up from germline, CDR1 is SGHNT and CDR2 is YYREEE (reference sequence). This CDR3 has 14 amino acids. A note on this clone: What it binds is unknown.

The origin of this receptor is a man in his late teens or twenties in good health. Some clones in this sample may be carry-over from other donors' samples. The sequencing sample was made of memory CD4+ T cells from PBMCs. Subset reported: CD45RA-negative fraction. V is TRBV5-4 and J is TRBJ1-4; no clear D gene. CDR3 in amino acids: CASSLGATNEKLFF. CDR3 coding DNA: TGTGCCAGCAGCTTGGGTGCAACTAATGAAAAACTGTTTTTT.